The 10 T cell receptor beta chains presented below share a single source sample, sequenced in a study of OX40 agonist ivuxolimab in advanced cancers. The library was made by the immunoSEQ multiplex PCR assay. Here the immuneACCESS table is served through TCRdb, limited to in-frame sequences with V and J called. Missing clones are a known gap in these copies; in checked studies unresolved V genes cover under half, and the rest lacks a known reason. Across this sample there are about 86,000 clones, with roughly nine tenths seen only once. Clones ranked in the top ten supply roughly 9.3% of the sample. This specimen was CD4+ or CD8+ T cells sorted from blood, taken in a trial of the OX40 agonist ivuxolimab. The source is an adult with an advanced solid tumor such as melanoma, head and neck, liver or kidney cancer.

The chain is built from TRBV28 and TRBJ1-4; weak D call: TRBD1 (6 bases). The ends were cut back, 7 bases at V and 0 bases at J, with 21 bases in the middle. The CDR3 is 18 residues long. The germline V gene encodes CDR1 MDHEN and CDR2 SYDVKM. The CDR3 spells CASTHGGAVLPTNEKLFF. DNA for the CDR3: TGTGCCAGCACCCACGGGGGGGCCGTTCTTCCAACTAATGAAAAACTGTTTTTT.

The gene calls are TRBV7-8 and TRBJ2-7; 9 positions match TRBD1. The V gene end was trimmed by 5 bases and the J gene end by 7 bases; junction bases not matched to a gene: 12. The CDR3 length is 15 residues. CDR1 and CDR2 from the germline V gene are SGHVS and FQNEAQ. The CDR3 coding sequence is TGTGCCAGCAGCAGCCGGGACAGGGTTGTTTCTGAGCAGTACTTC. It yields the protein CASSSRDRVVSEQYF.

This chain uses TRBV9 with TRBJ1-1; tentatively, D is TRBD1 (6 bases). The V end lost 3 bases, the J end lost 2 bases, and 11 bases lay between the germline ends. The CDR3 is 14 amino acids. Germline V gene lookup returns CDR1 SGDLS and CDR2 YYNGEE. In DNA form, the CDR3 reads TGTGCCAGCAGCGAGAGGGGGGCCAACACTGAAGCTTTCTTT. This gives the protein CASSERGANTEAFF.

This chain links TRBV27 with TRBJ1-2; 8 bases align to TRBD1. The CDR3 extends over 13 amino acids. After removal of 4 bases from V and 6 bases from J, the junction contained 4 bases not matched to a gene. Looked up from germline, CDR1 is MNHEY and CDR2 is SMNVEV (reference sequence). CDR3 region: CASSYTGGHGYTF. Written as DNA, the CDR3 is TGTGCCAGCAGTTACACAGGGGGGCATGGCTACACCTTC.

The CDR3 DNA is TGCGCCAGCAGTGAGGAGATCAGCACAGATACGCAGTATTTT. This encodes CASSEEISTDTQYF. J is TRBJ2-3 and V is TRBV10-1; D unclear. The germline V and J ends were trimmed by 2 bases and 0 bases, with 6 bases remaining between them. The CDR3 totals 14 residues. Germline assignment: CDR1 WNHNN and CDR2 SYGVQD (reference sequence).

Here the CDR3 reads CASSFRFWQSSYEQYF. The DNA of the CDR3 is TGTGCCAGCAGTTTCCGCTTTTGGCAGAGCTCCTACGAGCAGTACTTC. V is TRBV28 and J is TRBJ2-7, with D uncertain. Germline V gives CDR1 MDHEN, CDR2 SYDVKM. The CDR3 spans 16 residues. Trimming stripped 3 bases from V and 0 bases from J, with 15 bases between.

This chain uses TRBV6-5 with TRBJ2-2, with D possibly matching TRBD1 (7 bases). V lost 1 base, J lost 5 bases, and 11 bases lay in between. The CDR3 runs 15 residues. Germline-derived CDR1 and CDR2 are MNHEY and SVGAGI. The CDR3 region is CASSYYQGGTGELFF. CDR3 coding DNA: TGTGCCAGCAGTTACTATCAGGGGGGAACCGGGGAGCTGTTTTTT.

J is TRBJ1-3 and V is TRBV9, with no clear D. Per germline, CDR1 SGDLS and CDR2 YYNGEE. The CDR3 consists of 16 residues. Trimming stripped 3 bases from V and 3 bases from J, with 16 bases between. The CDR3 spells CASSGSLRDFGNTIYF. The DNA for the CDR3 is TGTGCCAGCAGCGGGTCATTGAGGGATTTTGGAAACACCATATATTTT.

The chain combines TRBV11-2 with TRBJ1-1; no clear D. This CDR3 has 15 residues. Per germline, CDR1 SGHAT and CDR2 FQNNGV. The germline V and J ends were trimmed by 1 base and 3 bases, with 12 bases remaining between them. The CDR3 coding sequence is TGTGCCAGCAGCTTAGTACCCGCCGGAGACACTGAAGCTTTCTTT. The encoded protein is CASSLVPAGDTEAFF.

CDR3 nucleotides: TGCAGCGTTCCAGGTTGGACAGCCCAAGAGACCCAGTACTTC. Translation: CSVPGWTAQETQYF. The rearrangement links TRBV29-1 to TRBJ2-5; D possibly corresponds to TRBD1 (6 bases). Trimming pared 5 bases from V and 1 base from J, leaving 14 bases between. The CDR3 extends over 14 amino acids. Germline CDR1 reads SQVTM; CDR2 reads ANQGSEA.